A selection of T cell receptor beta chains follows, all from one sample in a study of blood T cell repertoires in COVID-19. TCRdb keeps only in-frame clones here, not all; method: immunoSEQ multiplex PCR. The sample lists 83,000 or so clones; almost 85% were seen once. Material for sequencing was peripheral blood. The receptors originated from a human donor in a cohort sampled during active COVID-19. Both conserved end residues are part of each CDR3.

CDR3aa	v_gene	j_gene
CASTSGAGLETQYF	TRBV28	TRBJ2-5
CASSPGTGSSQPQHF	TRBV18	TRBJ1-5
CASKPGQGVLTF	TRBV6-6	TRBJ1-2
CSVESWARANEQFF	TRBV29-1	TRBJ2-1
CASSLGAGGDIQYF	TRBV7-2	TRBJ2-4
CAWNPGQGFEQYF	TRBV30	TRBJ2-7
CASSARLAGSTDTQYF	TRBV9	TRBJ2-3
CASSPNTGGLTEAFF	TRBV19	TRBJ1-1
CASSPRTVTSSYNSPLHF	TRBV7-2	TRBJ1-6
CASSLLAGYRSYSPLHF	TRBV11-2	TRBJ1-6
CASSLGAGGNEQFF	TRBV5-5	TRBJ2-1
CASKGLGQGVKYEQYF	TRBV27	TRBJ2-7
CASSPLYEQYF	TRBV7-9	TRBJ2-7
CASSQSRGRETQYF	TRBV4-1	TRBJ2-5
CASSLLGSTEAFF	TRBV5-8	TRBJ1-1
CASSQMGQGRGSYTF	TRBV6-6	TRBJ1-2
CASSPYRDQPQHF	TRBV27	TRBJ1-5
CATSREQGEEKLFF	TRBV15	TRBJ1-4
CASRPGGTGEYEQYF	TRBV6-5	TRBJ2-7
CASITPGDTEAFF	TRBV6-6	TRBJ1-1
CASSLAILALEQETQYF	TRBV7-6	TRBJ2-5
CASPGRRQDIFSGELFF	TRBV24-1	TRBJ2-2
CASSVWAGVNQPQHF	TRBV9	TRBJ1-5
CASSGLQQNTEAFF	TRBV2	TRBJ1-1
CASRGNNQPQHF	TRBV2	TRBJ1-5
CASSVGTATDTQYF	TRBV5-1	TRBJ2-3
CASSSNRGDTQYF	TRBV6-5	TRBJ2-3
CASSEIAGFGVF	TRBV2	TRBJ2-1